Sequencing of this T cell receptor beta chain was carried out in a study of shared clonotypes between healthy human individuals. Losses at the gene ends were 6 bases for V and 1 base for J; bases not matched to a gene: 6. This CDR3 comprises 14 residues. Germline CDR1 and CDR2: LNHDA and SQIVND (reference sequence). How the authors handled the data: Owing to the provision of junction-only sequences devoid of quality scores by immunoSEQ, filtering differed. Clones were read by immunoSEQ multiplex PCR, and TCRdb kept only the in-frame ones, dropping some. The D gene and trimming were derived from the DNA, and the V and J assignments and clone size from that table. Of roughly 2.5 million clones listed, around 90% are singletons.

The TCR originated in a man between 18 and 35 years old in good health. Sequencing used naive CD4+ T cells sorted from blood. Subset indicated: CD45RA+ positively selected. This chain connects TRBV19 to TRBJ2-7; TRBD2 agrees at 7 bases. This CDR3 reads CASRPGLPSYEQYF. CDR3 bases: TGTGCCAGTAGGCCGGGACTACCTTCCTACGAGCAGTACTTC.